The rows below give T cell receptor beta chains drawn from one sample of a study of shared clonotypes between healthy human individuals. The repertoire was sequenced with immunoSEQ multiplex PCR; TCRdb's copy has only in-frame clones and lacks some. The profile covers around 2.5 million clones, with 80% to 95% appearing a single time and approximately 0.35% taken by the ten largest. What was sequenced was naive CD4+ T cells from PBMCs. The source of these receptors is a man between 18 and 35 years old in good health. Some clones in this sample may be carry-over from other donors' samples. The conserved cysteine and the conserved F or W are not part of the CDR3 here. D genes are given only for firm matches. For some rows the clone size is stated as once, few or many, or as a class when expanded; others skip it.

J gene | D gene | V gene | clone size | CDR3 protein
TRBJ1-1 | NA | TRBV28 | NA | ASQTTGGTEAF
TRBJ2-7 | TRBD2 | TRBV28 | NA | ASRVEAGGVYEQY
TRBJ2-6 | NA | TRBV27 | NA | ASSLLGGGGANVLT
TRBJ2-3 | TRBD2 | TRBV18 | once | ASSLYLAGGSLTQY
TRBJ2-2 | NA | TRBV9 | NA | ASSASRNTGELF
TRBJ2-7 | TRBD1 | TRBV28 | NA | ASSSEGTAFYEQY
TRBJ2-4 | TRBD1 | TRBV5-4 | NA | ASSFIDRDRTKNIQY
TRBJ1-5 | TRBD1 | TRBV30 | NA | ACCGTGNQPQH
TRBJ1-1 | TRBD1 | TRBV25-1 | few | ASSGTGARFEAF
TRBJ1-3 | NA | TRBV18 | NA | ASSPLGQILDTIY
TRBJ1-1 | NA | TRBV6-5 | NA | ASSYSLQGRTEAF
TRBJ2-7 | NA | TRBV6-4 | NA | ARSHRRSYEQY
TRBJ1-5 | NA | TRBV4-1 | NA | ASSQGSDSNQPQH
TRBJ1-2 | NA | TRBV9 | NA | ASSVEGGYGYT
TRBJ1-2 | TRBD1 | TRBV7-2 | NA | ASRQTGARGYGYT
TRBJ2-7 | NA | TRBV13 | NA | ASSRLLGESAHEQY
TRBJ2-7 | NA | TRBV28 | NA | ASSLLATYYEQY
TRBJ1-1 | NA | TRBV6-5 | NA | ASKGLLNTEAF
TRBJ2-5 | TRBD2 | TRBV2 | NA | ASTEQLAGGQETQY
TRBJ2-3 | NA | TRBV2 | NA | ASTQSTDTQY
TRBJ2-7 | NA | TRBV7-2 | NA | ASSRVSWAYEQY
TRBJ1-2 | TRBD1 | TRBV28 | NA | ASTEVRGGYT
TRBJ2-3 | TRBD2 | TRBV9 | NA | ASSDGRAVLDTQY
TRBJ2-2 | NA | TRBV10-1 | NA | ASSAQGWTSTGELF
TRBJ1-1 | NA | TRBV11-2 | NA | ASSSWDEAF
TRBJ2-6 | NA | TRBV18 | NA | ASSILRGGGANVLT